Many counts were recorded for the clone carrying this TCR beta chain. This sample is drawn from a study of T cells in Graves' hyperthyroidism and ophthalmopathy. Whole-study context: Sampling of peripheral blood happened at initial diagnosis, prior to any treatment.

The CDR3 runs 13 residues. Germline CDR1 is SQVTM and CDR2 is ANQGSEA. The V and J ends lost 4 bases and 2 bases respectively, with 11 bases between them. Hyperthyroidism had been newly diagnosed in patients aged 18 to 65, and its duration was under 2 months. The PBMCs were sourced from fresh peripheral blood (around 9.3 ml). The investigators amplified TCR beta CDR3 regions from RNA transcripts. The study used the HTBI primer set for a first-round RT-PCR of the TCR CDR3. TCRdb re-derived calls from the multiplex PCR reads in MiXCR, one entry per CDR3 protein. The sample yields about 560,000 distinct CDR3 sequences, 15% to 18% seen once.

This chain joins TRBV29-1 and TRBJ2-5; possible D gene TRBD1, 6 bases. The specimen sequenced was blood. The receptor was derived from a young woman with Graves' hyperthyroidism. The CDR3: CSVVETGQETQYF. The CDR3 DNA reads TGCAGCGTTGTTGAGACAGGACAAGAGACCCAGTACTTC.